Below are 28 T cell receptor beta chains sequenced from a single sample in a study of blood T cell repertoires in COVID-19. Repertoires were generated with immunoSEQ multiplex PCR, while TCRdb's copy carries only in-frame clones and drops some. The repertoire holds over 150,000 clones, with about 88% as singletons. Sequenced input: peripheral blood. These receptors originate from a man over 45 with COVID-19, enrolled during active disease.

The chain recombines TRBV14 with TRBJ2-1, with TRBD2 identical over 7 bases. The CDR3 contains 18 residues. CDR1 is SGHDN, CDR2 FVKESK, per germline. Unmatched junction bases numbered 17, after V lost 4 bases and J lost 5 bases. The CDR3 DNA sequence: TGTGCCAGCAGCCCCGAACCCCGGGTACTAGCGTCCAACAATGAGCAGTTCTTC. Amino acids: CASSPEPRVLASNNEQFF.

The chain uses TRBV7-2 and TRBJ2-7; D may be TRBD1 (6 bases). In germline, CDR1 is SGHTA, CDR2 FQGNSA. Trimming left V 3 bases short and J 2 bases short, with 11 bases between. The length of the CDR3 is 14 residues. CDR3 nucleotides: TGTGCCAGCAGCTTCTGGACAGCTCCCTACGAGCAGTACTTC. Translated: CASSFWTAPYEQYF.

The chain has TRBV5-6 and TRBJ2-5, with 8 nucleotides matching TRBD2. V was clipped by 5 bases and J by 5 bases; unmatched bases: 5. Germline CDR1 is SGHDT and CDR2 is YYEEEE. This CDR3 has 13 amino acids. The CDR3 loop reads CASRSGGGETQYF. CDR3 bases: TGTGCCAGCAGGAGCGGGGGAGGCGAGACCCAGTACTTC.

This clone was counted a single time. The chain is built from TRBV4-3 and TRBJ2-2, with a possible D match to TRBD2 (6 bases). V was cut by 0 bases and J by 0 bases, with 14 bases left in between. The CDR3 is made up of 18 amino acids. Germline V gene lookup returns CDR1 LGHNA and CDR2 YSLEER. The CDR3 bases are TGCGCCAGCAGCCAAGAAGTTGCTAGCGCCGCGAACACCGGGGAGCTGTTTTTT. Protein: CASSQEVASAANTGELFF.

The CDR3 spells CASSLEGGVSTEAFF. As DNA, the CDR3 is TGCGCCAGCAGCTTGGAAGGGGGGGTAAGCACTGAAGCTTTCTTT. V gene TRBV5-1 combines with J gene TRBJ1-1, with D maybe TRBD1 (6 bases). V was pared by 0 bases and J by 4 bases, with 13 bases between. The CDR3 runs to 15 residues. Germline CDR1 is SGHRS and CDR2 is YFSETQ.

This rearrangement joins TRBV2 to TRBJ2-1; 11 nucleotides match TRBD2. The junction had 4 bases not matched to a gene; V was cut back by 5 bases and J by 7 bases. The CDR3 consists of 14 residues. CDR1 and CDR2 from the germline V gene are SNHLY and FYNNEI. CDR3 in amino acids: CASSSGTSGNEQFF. The DNA of the CDR3 is TGTGCCAGCAGTTCCGGGACTAGCGGAAATGAGCAGTTCTTC.

The rearrangement uses TRBV23-1 and TRBJ1-5; weak D call: TRBD1 (5 bases). TRBV23-1 is identified as an open reading frame with a role that is uncertain. Trimming removed 11 bases from V and 2 bases from J, with 22 bases in between. CDR3 length: 16 amino acids. The CDR3 loop is CALPPGGDGGNQPQHF. The CDR3 DNA follows: TGCGCCCTCCCCCCCGGGGGTGATGGTGGCAATCAGCCCCAGCATTTT.

In its sample, this clone was seen once. The chain uses TRBV7-8 and TRBJ1-1; TRBD1 might be the D (6 bases). The CDR3 totals 13 residues. Between the trimmed V and J ends, which lost 1 base and 7 bases, there was a span of 10 bases. From germline, CDR1 is SGHVS and CDR2 FQNEAQ. CDR3 residues: CASSLEGTLEAFF. The DNA of the CDR3 is TGTGCCAGCAGCTTAGAAGGGACACTTGAAGCTTTCTTT.

The chain joins TRBV14 to TRBJ2-3; D gene ambiguous. The CDR3 runs to 13 residues. CDR1 and CDR2 from the germline V gene are SGHDN and FVKESK. Trimming removed 5 bases from V and 4 bases from J, with 10 bases in between. The CDR3 DNA is TGTGCCAGCAGCTCTTACTTGGCAGATACGCAGTATTTT. It codes for CASSSYLADTQYF.

The chain employs TRBV19 and TRBJ2-6; D remains unclear. V was trimmed by 5 bases and J by 1 base, leaving 6 bases between them. Germline V gene lookup returns CDR1 LNHDA and CDR2 SQIVND (reference sequence). The CDR3 totals 14 residues. CDR3 residues: CASSFLSGANVLTF. DNA of the CDR3: TGTGCCAGTAGTTTCCTATCTGGGGCCAACGTCCTGACTTTC.

As concerns this clone: Additional DNA sequences in this sample encode the identical CDR3. The gene calls are TRBV6-5 and TRBJ2-7; 9 bases are a match to TRBD1. V dropped 6 bases and J dropped 1; count of bases not matched to a gene: 4. CDR1 and CDR2 (germline): MNHEY, SVGAGI. The CDR3 is 14 amino acids. The CDR3, as DNA: TGTGCCAGCAGCCGACAGGGGGGTTCCTACGAGCAGTACTTC. It yields the protein CASSRQGGSYEQYF.

The V and J genes are TRBV2 and TRBJ1-5; 9 bases align to TRBD1. Germline-derived CDR1 and CDR2 are SNHLY and FYNNEI. Trimming removed 5 bases from V and 3 bases from J; junction bases left unmatched: 8. The CDR3 consists of 16 residues. CDR3 nucleotide sequence: TGTGCCAGCAGTAAGTTCGGGACAGGGAACAATCAGCCCCAGCATTTT. As protein: CASSKFGTGNNQPQHF. Drawing the rest from reference TRBV2 and TRBJ1-5, the complete variable domain is EPEVTQTPSHQVTQMGQEVILRCVPISNHLYFYWYRQILGQKVEFLVSFYNNEISEKSEIFDDQFSVERPDGSNFTLKIRSTKLEDSAMYFCASSKFGTGNNQPQHFGDGTRLSIL.

CDR3 bases: TGTGCCACCAGGTCTAGCGGGACGGGAGAGCAGTACTTC. Translating gives CATRSSGTGEQYF. The genes are TRBV24-1 and TRBJ2-7; TRBD2 agrees at 9 bases. V lost 7 bases, J lost 7 bases, and 7 bases stayed unmatched. Germline V gives CDR1 KGHDR, CDR2 SFDVKD. The CDR3 spans 13 residues.

In DNA, the CDR3 is TGTGCCAGCAGTTCCACCACGGGACAGGGAAAAGCTTTCTTT. Residues: CASSSTTGQGKAFF. The chain has TRBV6-2 or TRBV6-3 and TRBJ1-1; 9 nucleotides agree with TRBD1. Germline CDR1 is MNHEY and CDR2 is SVGEGT. The CDR3 is 14 amino acids. V shed 4 bases, J shed 9 bases, and the junction held 9 bases outside the gene matches.

The genes are TRBV12-3 or TRBV12-4 and TRBJ2-3; D ambiguous. The length of the CDR3 is 13 residues. V lost 5 bases to trimming and J lost 4 bases, with 10 bases between them. The CDR3 region has the DNA TGTGCCAGCAGTCCCCCTTCCCCAGATACGCAGTATTTT. This encodes CASSPPSPDTQYF.

This sequence joins TRBV5-4 and TRBJ2-5, with 9 bases lining up with TRBD2. The CDR3 consists of 16 residues. Per germline, CDR1 SGHNT and CDR2 YYREEE (reference sequence). J gave up 2 bases and V 3 bases, and 8 bases lay outside the gene matches. The CDR3 sequence is CASSSPSGGFQETQYF. CDR3 DNA: TGTGCCAGCAGCTCCCCCAGCGGGGGGTTTCAAGAGACCCAGTACTTC. Complete variable domain (other parts from reference TRBV5-4 and TRBJ2-5): ETGVTQSPTHLIKTRGQQVTLRCSSQSGHNTVSWYQQALGQGPQFIFQYYREEENGRGNFPPRFSGLQFPNYSSELNVNALELDDSALYLCASSSPSGGFQETQYFGPGTRLLVL.

The chain has TRBV28 and TRBJ2-1; weak D call: TRBD2 (5 bases). Between the trimmed V and J ends, which lost 2 bases and 7 bases, there was a span of 9 bases. CDR1 is MDHEN, CDR2 SYDVKM, per germline. The CDR3 contains 13 residues. In nucleotides, the CDR3 is TGTGCCAGCAGTTTAGATCCGGGGAATGAGCAGTTCTTC. Protein product: CASSLDPGNEQFF.

CDR3 loop: CASTLRSGNTIYF. DNA for the CDR3: TGTGCCAGCACCCTCCGCTCTGGAAACACCATATATTTT. The genes are TRBV6-5 and TRBJ1-3; no definite D call. Germline values: CDR1 MNHEY, CDR2 SVGAGI. With 7 bases removed from V and 0 bases from J, the gap between germline ends came to 7 bases. CDR3 length equals 13 residues.

In nucleotides, the CDR3 is TGTGCCAGCAGCCAAGAAATGGGGCGTTACAATGAGCAGTTCTTC. Protein sequence: CASSQEMGRYNEQFF. The chain uses TRBV3-1 (or the pseudogene TRBV3-2) and TRBJ2-1, with D maybe TRBD1 (5 bases). The CDR3 is made up of 15 amino acids. CDR1 and CDR2 from the germline V gene are LGHDT and YNNKEL (reference sequence). V lost 0 bases and J lost 4, with 10 bases in between.

The genes are TRBV25-1 and TRBJ2-5; 7 bases align to TRBD1. Germline lookup yields CDR1 MGHDK and CDR2 SYGVNS. J gave up 1 base and V 1 base, and 3 bases lay outside the gene matches. CDR3 length: 15 residues. DNA for the CDR3: TGTGCCAGCAGTGAATTCCGGGACAGCCAAGAGACCCAGTACTTC. This sequence encodes CASSEFRDSQETQYF.

The gene calls are TRBV4-3 and TRBJ2-1, with TRBD2 identical over 10 bases. Per germline, CDR1 LGHNA and CDR2 YSLEER. There are 14 residues in the CDR3. The V gene end was trimmed by 2 bases and the J gene end by 7 bases; junction bases not matched to a gene: 2. The CDR3 DNA is TGCGCCAGCAGCCAAAGCGGGGGGGTTAATGAGCAGTTCTTC. This codes for CASSQSGGVNEQFF.

The CDR3 protein is CASSSVQGGGANVLTF. In DNA, the CDR3 is TGTGCCAGCAGCTCAGTCCAGGGAGGTGGGGCCAACGTCCTGACTTTC. V usage is TRBV5-4 and J usage is TRBJ2-6; a weak D match, TRBD2 (6 bases). V dropped 3 bases and J dropped 3 bases, with 13 bases sitting between them. CDR1 and CDR2 from the germline V gene are SGHNT and YYREEE (reference sequence). The CDR3 runs 16 residues.

As concerns this clone: In the same sample, other DNA sequences code for this CDR3. V is TRBV18 and J is TRBJ1-5; 9 positions agree with TRBD1. With V trimmed by 0 bases and J by 6 bases, 3 bases remained unmatched. CDR1 and CDR2 (germline): KGHSH, LQKENI. The CDR3 runs to 15 residues. DNA of the CDR3: TGTGCCAGCTCACCACCGGGACAGGGTGGTCAGCCCCAGCATTTT. Its protein is CASSPPGQGGQPQHF. The full variable domain, rest sourced from reference TRBV18 and TRBJ1-5, is NAGVMQNPRHLVRRRGQEARLRCSPMKGHSHVYWYRQLPEEGLKFMVYLQKENIIDESGMPKERFSAEFPKEGPSILRIQQVVRGDSAAYFCASSPPGQGGQPQHFGDGTRLSIL.

The V call is TRBV19, the J call TRBJ2-1; 9 bases align to TRBD1. CDR1 and CDR2 from the germline V gene are LNHDA and SQIVND (reference sequence). V lost 4 bases, J lost 5 bases, and 3 bases stayed unmatched. This CDR3 spans 14 amino acids. The CDR3 reads CASSTGQGHNEQFF. In DNA, the CDR3 is TGTGCCAGTAGTACGGGACAGGGCCACAATGAGCAGTTCTTC.

The J gene is TRBJ1-3, the V gene TRBV23-1; D may be TRBD1 (5 bases). TRBV23-1 is labeled an ORF, and its function is uncertain. Deletions cut 6 bases from V and 0 bases from J, with 9 bases between. The CDR3 length is 14 residues. The CDR3 nucleotides are TGCGCCAGCAGGAAGGGGATCTCTGGAAACACCATATATTTT. Translated, it gives CASRKGISGNTIYF.

The chain is built from TRBV10-3 and TRBJ1-2, with D possibly being TRBD1 (6 bases). Germline V gene lookup returns CDR1 ENHRY and CDR2 SYGVKD. With 6 bases removed from V and 4 bases from J, the gap between germline ends came to 18 bases. CDR3 length equals 15 residues. The CDR3 here is CAISLSGDSGYGYTF. As DNA, the CDR3 is TGTGCCATCAGCCTTTCAGGGGATTCGGGCTATGGCTACACCTTC.

This chain connects TRBV5-1 to TRBJ2-1; 9 nucleotides line up with TRBD1. Trimming cost V 0 bases and J 4 bases; bases outside gene matches: 2. This CDR3 region has 15 residues. The germline V gene has CDR1 SGHRS and CDR2 YFSETQ. CDR3 nucleotide sequence: TGCGCCAGCAGCTTGGGGGGGACAGGGTACAATGAGCAGTTCTTC. As protein: CASSLGGTGYNEQFF. The full variable domain, rest sourced from reference TRBV5-1 and TRBJ2-1, is KAGVTQTPRYLIKTRGQQVTLSCSPISGHRSVSWYQQTPGQGLQFLFEYFSETQRNKGNFPGRFSGRQFSNSRSEMNVSTLELGDSALYLCASSLGGTGYNEQFFGPGTRLTVL.

The chain employs TRBV2 and TRBJ2-2; TRBD2 aligns across 10 bases. Trimming cost V 4 bases and J 4 bases; bases outside gene matches: 6. Germline CDR1 is SNHLY and CDR2 is FYNNEI. The CDR3 extends over 16 amino acids. DNA for the CDR3: TGTGCCAGCAGTGTACTAGCGGGGCGGGGCACCGGGGAGCTGTTTTTT. Its translation is CASSVLAGRGTGELFF.